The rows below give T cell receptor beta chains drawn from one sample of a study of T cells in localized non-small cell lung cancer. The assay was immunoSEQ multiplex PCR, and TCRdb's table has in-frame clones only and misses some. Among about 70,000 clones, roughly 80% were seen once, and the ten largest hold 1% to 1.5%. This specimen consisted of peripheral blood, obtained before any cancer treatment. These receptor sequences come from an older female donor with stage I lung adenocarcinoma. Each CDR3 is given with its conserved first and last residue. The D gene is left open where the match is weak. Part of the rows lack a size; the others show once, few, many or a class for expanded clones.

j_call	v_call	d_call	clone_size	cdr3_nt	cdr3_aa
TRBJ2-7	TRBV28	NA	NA	TGTGCCAGCGCCCCCGGAGGAGGGTACGAGCAGTACTTC	CASAPGGGYEQYF
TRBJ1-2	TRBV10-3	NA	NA	TGTGCCATCAGTGGTTCGGGCAGCCCGTCCTATGGCTACACCTTC	CAISGSGSPSYGYTF
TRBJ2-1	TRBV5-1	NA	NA	TGCGCCAGCAGCTTGGCCTGGGAGACTGAGCAGTTCTTC	CASSLAWETEQFF
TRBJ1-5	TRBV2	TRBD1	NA	TGTGCCAGCAGTGCACAGGGGGTTAGCAATCAGCCCCAGCATTTT	CASSAQGVSNQPQHF
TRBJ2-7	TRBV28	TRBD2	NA	TGTGCCAGCAGAGGTCTAGCGGGAGGGGTTGGCGAGCAGTACTTC	CASRGLAGGVGEQYF
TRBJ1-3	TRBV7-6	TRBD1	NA	TGTGCCAGCAGCCCATTGCCAGGGGGGGAAAACACCATATATTTT	CASSPLPGGENTIYF
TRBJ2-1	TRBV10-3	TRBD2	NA	TGTGCCATCAGCTCTAGAGACGGGAGGGCCGACAATGAGCAGTTCTTC	CAISSRDGRADNEQFF
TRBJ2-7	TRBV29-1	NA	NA	TGCAGCGTTGCCCGCGAGGGTAACGAGCAGTACTTC	CSVAREGNEQYF
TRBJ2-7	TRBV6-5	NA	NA	TGTGCCAGCAGTTACTCGAAAACGGGCGAGCAGTACTTC	CASSYSKTGEQYF
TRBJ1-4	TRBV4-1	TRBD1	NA	TGCGCCAGCAGCCGACAGGGGGCGCGGTTAGGTGAAAAACTGTTTTTT	CASSRQGARLGEKLFF
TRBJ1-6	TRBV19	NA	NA	TGTGCCAGTTGCTCCGGGCCGATGGTTTCACCCCTCCACTTT	CASCSGPMVSPLHF
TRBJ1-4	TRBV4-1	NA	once	TGCGCCAGCAGCCAAGCAGACGACGAAAAACTGTTTTTT	CASSQADDEKLFF
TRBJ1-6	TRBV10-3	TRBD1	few	TGTGCCATCAGTGTCCCGGGACAGGACTTCCTCGGGTCACCCCTCCACTTT	CAISVPGQDFLGSPLHF
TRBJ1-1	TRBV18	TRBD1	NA	TGTGCCAGCTCACCCGGACAGGGAAGAGCGGCTGAAGCTTTCTTT	CASSPGQGRAAEAFF
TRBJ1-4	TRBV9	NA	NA	TGTGCCAGCAGCCCACGTCCTAAGGGTGAAAAACTGTTTTTT	CASSPRPKGEKLFF
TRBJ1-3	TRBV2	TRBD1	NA	TGTGCCTGCGCCCCGGGACAGGGGTTAGGAAACACCATATATTTT	CACAPGQGLGNTIYF